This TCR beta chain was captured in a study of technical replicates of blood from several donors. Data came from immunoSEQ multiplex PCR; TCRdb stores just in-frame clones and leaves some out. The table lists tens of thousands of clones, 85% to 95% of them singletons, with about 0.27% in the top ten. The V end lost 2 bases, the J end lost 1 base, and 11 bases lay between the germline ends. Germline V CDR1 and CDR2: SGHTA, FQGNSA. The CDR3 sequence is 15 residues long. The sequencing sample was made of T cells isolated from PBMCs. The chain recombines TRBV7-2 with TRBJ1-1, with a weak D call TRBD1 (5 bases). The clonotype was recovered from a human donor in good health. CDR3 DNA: TGTGCCAGCAGCTTACAAGGACACACGAACACTGAAGCTTTCTTT. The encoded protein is CASSLQGHTNTEAFF.